This TCR beta chain was sequenced in a study of beta chain features in type 1 diabetes. Points from the study as a whole: There was a possibility that cDNA sequencing over-represented cells with high TCR expression. Patients showed naive, central memory and Treg TCRB repertoires that appeared more similar than those of healthy donors. TCRB CDR3s from Type 1 diabetes patients were moderately but significantly shorter in all four CD4+ subsets.

This clone has more than one count but fewer than ten. Antigen specificity is unknown. V was pared by 8 bases and J by 3 bases, with 17 bases of the junction left unmatched. Germline V gene lookup returns CDR1 SQVTM and CDR2 ANQGSEA. The CDR3 totals 17 residues. Expressed TCRB transcripts were sequenced because the entire RNA isolate underwent reverse transcription. Assay: immunoSEQ multiplex PCR; the TCRdb copy retains only in-frame clones and omits some. The sample contains roughly 500,000 clones, more than 9.5% of which appear only once. The TCR comes from a woman between 18 and 29 years old in good health. The sample consisted of naive CD4+ T cells from blood. This chain connects TRBV29-1 to TRBJ2-3, with TRBD2 matching 10 bases. The CDR3 DNA is TGCAGCCTAGCGTTGGGGTCTAGCGGGGGCCTTACAGATACGCAGTATTTT. Translated: CSLALGSSGGLTDTQYF.